This T cell receptor beta chain was retrieved from a study of graft-versus-host responses after intestinal transplantation. Across the study: Those transplanted obtained multivisceral, liver-intestinal, or isolated intestinal grafts. Once they had received anti-thymocyte globulin induction, all recipients took tacrolimus and steroids for approximately three years.

The V end was cut by 2 bases, the J end by 7 bases, with 9 bases between. CDR3 length equals 13 residues. The germline CDR1 and CDR2 sequences are SGHDT and YYEEEE. About this clone itself: Its antigen remains unknown.

Some clones are missing from TCRdb's copy, which holds only in-frame ones; the method was immunoSEQ multiplex PCR. In the table there are tens of thousands of clones, about 90% of which are singletons. This rearrangement joins TRBV5-6 to TRBJ2-2; D ambiguous. Material: unstimulated CD4+ T cells sorted from spleen or lymph node cells, obtained before transplant. This clonotype was obtained from a human donor who was the organ donor for an intestinal transplant. The CDR3 DNA sequence: TGTGCCAGCAGCTTCGTTACGGGCGGGGAGCTGTTTTTT. Amino acid sequence: CASSFVTGGELFF.